This entry describes one TCR beta chain. Its antigen is undetermined. Each CDR3 protein is one row after TCRdb ran MiXCR on the reads. The sample has under 850,000 distinct CDR3 sequences; approximately 33% are singletons. The data derive from a study of T cell repertoires in cytomegalovirus infection. Study details: Public TCR beta signatures indicated both CMV infection and matching HLA type.

The CDR3 spans 16 residues. V gave up 0 bases and J gave up 6 bases, with 18 bases separating them. The V gene's germline CDR1 is MNHNY and CDR2 SVGAGI (reference sequence). This receptor was taken from a human donor in good health (CMV status not recorded). Some clones in this sample may be carry-over from other donors' samples. The chain combines TRBV6-6 with TRBJ2-7; D remains unclear. Sequences were derived from cultured PBMCs, sampled from culture after CMV antigen stimulation. In DNA, the CDR3 is TGTGCCAGCAGTTACTCCCGGGCAACCCTGCCTGTCGAGCAGTACTTC. Encoded protein: CASSYSRATLPVEQYF.